This T cell receptor (beta chain) comes out of a study of cytotoxic CD8 clonotypes in ibrutinib-treated CLL. About the study: Responses: approximately 25 partial, 2 complete; after median about 68 months, about 15 stayed remitted, 12 progressed.

The CDR3 is 14 residues long. The V gene end was trimmed by 4 bases and the J gene end by 3 bases; junction bases not matched to a gene: 3. Germline V gene lookup returns CDR1 SGHVS and CDR2 FQNEAQ. Profiling relied on immunoSEQ multiplex PCR, and the TCRdb table lists in-frame clones only, not all of them. The profile shows roughly 250,000 clones, 70% of them singletons. The chain joins TRBV7-8 to TRBJ1-1, with 9 bases identical to TRBD1. This TCR was sampled from a human donor with chronic lymphocytic leukemia. Sequenced material: PBMCs, taken after 24 months of ibrutinib treatment. CDR3 residues: CASSSTGGDTEAFF. The CDR3 DNA is TGTGCCAGCAGCTCGACAGGGGGGGACACTGAAGCTTTCTTT.